The present entry profiles one T cell receptor (beta chain) with its context. The data derive from a study of shared clonotypes between healthy human individuals. The method was immunoSEQ multiplex PCR; TCRdb's version includes in-frame clones alone and lacks a portion of them. The sample yields about 560,000 clones, around 81% seen once. The study drew its donors from healthy HIV-negative adults without recent acute infections or vaccinations. The CDR3 consists of 14 residues. Germline CDR1 reads GTSNPN; CDR2 reads SVGIG (reference sequence). V was pared by 0 bases and J by 7 bases, with 13 bases between.

This receptor was identified in a woman in her forties in good health. Some clones in this sample may be carry-over from other donors' samples. This chain uses TRBV30 with TRBJ2-1; maybe TRBD1 (5 bases). Sequencing was done on a sample of PBMCs. CDR3 residues: CAWSVNQGVNEQFF. CDR3 nucleotides: TGTGCCTGGAGTGTAAACCAGGGTGTGAATGAGCAGTTCTTC.